A selection of T cell receptor beta chains follows, all from one sample in a study of blood T cell repertoires in COVID-19. The method was immunoSEQ multiplex PCR; TCRdb's version includes in-frame clones alone and lacks a portion of them. The sample carries about 400,000 clones, roughly nine tenths recorded once. The sample comprised PBMCs or T cells enriched from blood (not recorded which). Receptor source: a woman aged 30 to 39 who had recovered from COVID-19. The CDR3 runs from the conserved cysteine through the conserved F or W. A D gene is named only where the DNA matches it firmly. Only some rows state a clone size, as once, few, many or a class for expanded clones.

>TRBJ1-2|TRBV19|.|.
CASSNAGGPYGYTF
TGTGCCAGTAGTAATGCGGGGGGTCCCTATGGCTACACCTTC
>TRBJ1-1|TRBV27|TRBD1|.
CASSLIKTGISNTEAFF
TGTGCCAGCAGTTTGATTAAGACAGGGATTTCGAACACTGAAGCTTTCTTT
>TRBJ2-7|TRBV28|TRBD2|.
CASRPREGPPYEQYF
TGTGCCAGCAGACCCAGGGAGGGCCCCCCCTACGAGCAGTACTTC
>TRBJ2-1|TRBV5-1|.|.
CASTYYGSSYNEQFF
TGCGCCAGCACTTATTACGGGAGCTCCTACAATGAGCAGTTCTTC
>TRBJ2-7|TRBV6-1|TRBD2|.
CASSDTLSSGKREQYF
TGTGCCAGCAGTGATACACTCTCTAGCGGGAAACGCGAGCAGTACTTC
>TRBJ2-2|TRBV6-5|.|.
CASSHRVGELFF
TGTGCCAGCAGCCACAGGGTCGGGGAGCTGTTTTTT
>TRBJ2-3|TRBV29-1|.|.
CRVSGVYTDTQYF
TGCAGAGTCTCGGGGGTTTACACAGATACGCAGTATTTT
>TRBJ2-1|TRBV13|TRBD2|.
CASSLLLTSDYNEQFF
TGTGCCAGCAGCCTACTTTTGACTAGCGACTACAATGAGCAGTTCTTC
>TRBJ2-3|TRBV2|.|.
CASRFQAVGGDTQYF
TGTGCCAGCAGATTCCAAGCTGTGGGCGGGGATACGCAGTATTTT
>TRBJ2-7|TRBV6-2/TRBV6-3|.|.
CASSYEAGHHDEQYF
TGTGCCAGCAGTTACGAGGCAGGGCACCATGACGAGCAGTACTTC
>TRBJ2-1|TRBV5-1|TRBD2|.
CASSSSGTSGYNEQFF
TGCGCCAGCAGTTCTTCCGGGACTAGCGGCTACAATGAGCAGTTCTTC
>TRBJ1-6|TRBV10-3|.|.
CAISEPVLNSPLHF
TGTGCCATCAGTGAGCCGGTATTGAATTCACCCCTCCACTTT
>TRBJ2-7|TRBV5-1|TRBD2|.
CASSFTSGRTYEQYF
TGCGCCAGCAGCTTTACTAGCGGGAGAACCTACGAGCAGTACTTC
>TRBJ1-2|TRBV5-5|.|.
CASSMEPGVGYGYTF
TGTGCCAGCAGCATGGAACCAGGGGTGGGCTATGGCTACACCTTC
>TRBJ2-7|TRBV29-1|.|.
CSVHGGTPLYEQYF
TGCAGCGTTCATGGGGGGACCCCTCTCTACGAGCAGTACTTC
>TRBJ2-7|TRBV27|.|.
CASTGVQGSSEQYF
TGTGCCAGCACTGGGGTGCAGGGTAGTTCCGAGCAGTACTTC
>TRBJ1-4|TRBV12-3/TRBV12-4|.|.
CASSLNEKLFF
TGTGCCAGCAGTCTTAATGAAAAACTGTTTTTT
>TRBJ1-2|TRBV27|TRBD1|.
CASSFRQGSGYTF
TGTGCCAGCAGTTTTCGACAGGGGTCTGGCTACACCTTC
>TRBJ2-7|TRBV4-1|TRBD1|.
CASSQDLRGQGLYEQYF
TGCGCCAGCAGCCAAGATCTTCGAGGACAGGGCCTATACGAGCAGTACTTC
>TRBJ2-3|TRBV3-1/TRBV3-2|TRBD2|.
CASSQFGGGNTDTQYF
TGTGCCAGCAGCCAATTCGGCGGGGGGAACACAGATACGCAGTATTTT
>TRBJ1-1|TRBV29-1|TRBD1|.
CSGGQGLNTEAFF
TGCAGCGGCGGACAGGGACTGAACACTGAAGCTTTCTTT
>TRBJ1-5|TRBV20-1|.|.
CSARFGGIQHF
TGCAGTGCTAGATTCGGGGGGATCCAGCATTTT
>TRBJ2-1|TRBV19|TRBD2|few
CASTTFLAGGVDEQFF
TGTGCCAGTACTACGTTTCTAGCGGGGGGCGTCGATGAGCAGTTCTTC
>TRBJ2-5|TRBV6-1|TRBD1|.
CASSEVDRGRDDQETQYF
TGTGCCAGCAGTGAAGTCGACAGGGGGCGCGATGACCAAGAGACCCAGTACTTC
>TRBJ1-2|TRBV9|.|once
CASSRGGGYTF
TGTGCCAGCAGCCGTGGGGGGGGCTACACCTTC
>TRBJ1-6|TRBV7-9|.|.
CASSPGDSYNSPLHF
TGTGCCAGCAGCCCGGGAGACTCCTATAATTCACCCCTCCACTTT
>TRBJ2-7|TRBV28|.|few
CASSLRDEQYF
TGTGCCAGCAGTTTGAGAGACGAGCAGTACTTC
>TRBJ1-6|TRBV30|.|few
CAWGGTRNSPLHF
TGTGCCTGGGGGGGCACTCGGAATTCACCCCTCCACTTT
>TRBJ1-1|TRBV7-3|.|.
CASSPSRLNTEAFF
TGTGCCAGCAGCCCCAGCAGGTTGAACACTGAAGCTTTCTTT
>TRBJ1-1|TRBV19|TRBD1|.
CASKPGQSFLGTEAFF
TGTGCCAGTAAGCCGGGACAGTCCTTTCTAGGCACTGAAGCTTTCTTT
>TRBJ2-5|TRBV5-1|.|.
CASSLSQETQYF
TGCGCCAGCAGTCTGTCCCAAGAGACCCAGTACTTC
>TRBJ2-3|TRBV28|.|.
CASPGDAALDTQYF
TGTGCCAGCCCCGGGGATGCGGCCTTAGATACGCAGTATTTT
>TRBJ1-4|TRBV18|.|.
CASSQGPTNEKLFF
TGTGCCAGCTCGCAGGGGCCAACTAATGAAAAACTGTTTTTT
>TRBJ1-6|TRBV12-3/TRBV12-4|.|.
CASSLAVAALHF
TGTGCCAGCAGTTTAGCGGTTGCGGCCCTCCACTTT
>TRBJ1-1|TRBV7-3|TRBD1|.
CASSLSVTGSNTEAFF
TGTGCCAGCAGCTTAAGCGTGACAGGGTCGAACACTGAAGCTTTCTTT
>TRBJ2-3|TRBV19|.|once
CASRGVSGVDTQYF
TGTGCCAGTAGAGGTGTGTCCGGGGTAGATACGCAGTATTTT
>TRBJ2-2|TRBV18|.|.
CASSPPMAGLNTGELFF
TGTGCCAGCTCACCACCGATGGCAGGCTTGAACACCGGGGAGCTGTTTTTT
>TRBJ2-7|TRBV2|.|.
CASSEIPYAGEQYF
TGTGCCAGCAGTGAAATCCCGTACGCGGGGGAGCAGTACTTC
>TRBJ2-7|TRBV24-1|.|.
CATSDYREFNYEQYF
TGTGCCACCAGTGATTACAGGGAATTTAACTACGAGCAGTACTTC
>TRBJ2-5|TRBV6-1|TRBD2|.
CASSAQSAGTSGAETQYF
TGTGCCAGCAGTGCCCAATCAGCCGGGACTAGCGGGGCGGAGACCCAGTACTTC
>TRBJ2-1|TRBV7-9|TRBD2|.
CASSQLAGGLREQFF
TGTGCCAGCAGCCAACTAGCGGGAGGCTTACGTGAGCAGTTCTTC
>TRBJ2-7|TRBV4-1|TRBD2|few
CASRATGGLEQYF
TGCGCCAGCAGGGCTACCGGGGGGTTGGAGCAGTACTTC
>TRBJ2-5|TRBV7-9|TRBD1|.
CASSFEWDSQETQYF
TGTGCCAGCAGCTTTGAGTGGGACAGCCAAGAGACCCAGTACTTC
>TRBJ1-1|TRBV6-5|.|.
CASSLQGRAFF
TGTGCCAGCAGCCTACAGGGACGTGCTTTCTTT
>TRBJ1-2|TRBV3-1/TRBV3-2|TRBD1|.
CASSQERDSYGYTF
TGTGCCAGCAGCCAAGAGCGGGACAGCTATGGCTACACCTTC
>TRBJ2-1|TRBV6-5|.|.
CASSYSSRGDYNEQFF
TGTGCCAGCAGTTACTCGTCCAGGGGGGACTACAATGAGCAGTTCTTC
>TRBJ2-1|TRBV28|TRBD1|once
CATTPYRGRNEQFF
TGTGCCACCACCCCCTACAGGGGGCGCAATGAGCAGTTCTTC
>TRBJ1-5|TRBV24-1|.|once
CATSASHSNQPQHF
TGTGCCACCAGTGCCAGTCATAGCAATCAGCCCCAGCATTTT
>TRBJ1-3|TRBV4-2|.|.
CASSQVRGNSGNTIYF
TGTGCCAGCAGCCAAGTTCGGGGAAACTCTGGAAACACCATATATTTT
>TRBJ1-5|TRBV11-2|.|.
CASSLDGAVGQPQHF
TGTGCCAGCAGCTTAGATGGGGCAGTCGGTCAGCCCCAGCATTTT
>TRBJ2-1|TRBV27|TRBD2|.
CASIAGGGNEQFF
TGTGCCAGTATAGCGGGAGGGGGCAATGAGCAGTTCTTC
>TRBJ1-2|TRBV19|TRBD1|once
CASSGQGPSLYGYTF
TGTGCCAGTAGCGGACAGGGGCCCTCGTTGTATGGCTACACCTTC